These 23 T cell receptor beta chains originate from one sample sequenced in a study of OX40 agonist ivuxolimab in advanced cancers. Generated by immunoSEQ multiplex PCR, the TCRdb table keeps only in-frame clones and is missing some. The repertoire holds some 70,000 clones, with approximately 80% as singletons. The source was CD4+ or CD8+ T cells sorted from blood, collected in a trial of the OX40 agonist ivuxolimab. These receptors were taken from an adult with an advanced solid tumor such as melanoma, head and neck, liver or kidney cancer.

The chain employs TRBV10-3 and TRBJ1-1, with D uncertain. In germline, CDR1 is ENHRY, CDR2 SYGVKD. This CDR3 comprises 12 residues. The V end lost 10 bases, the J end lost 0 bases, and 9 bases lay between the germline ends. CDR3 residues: CATKDLNTEAFF. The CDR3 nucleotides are TGTGCCACCAAGGACTTGAACACTGAAGCTTTCTTT.

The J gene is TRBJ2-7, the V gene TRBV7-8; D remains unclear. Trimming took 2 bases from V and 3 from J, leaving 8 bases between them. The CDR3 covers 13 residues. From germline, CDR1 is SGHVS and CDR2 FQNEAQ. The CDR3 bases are TGTGCCAGCAGCTTATACGACGGCTACGAGCAGTACTTC. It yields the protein CASSLYDGYEQYF.

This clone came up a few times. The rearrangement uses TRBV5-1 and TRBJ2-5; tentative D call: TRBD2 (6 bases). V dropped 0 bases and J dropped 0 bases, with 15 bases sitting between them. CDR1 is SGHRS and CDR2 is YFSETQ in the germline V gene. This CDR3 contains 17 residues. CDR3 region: CASSLEPGTHNQETQYF. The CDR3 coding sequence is TGCGCCAGCAGCTTGGAACCCGGGACTCACAACCAAGAGACCCAGTACTTC.

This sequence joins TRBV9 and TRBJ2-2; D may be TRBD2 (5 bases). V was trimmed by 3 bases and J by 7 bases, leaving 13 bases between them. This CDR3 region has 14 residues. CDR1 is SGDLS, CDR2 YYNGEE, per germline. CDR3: CASSEFTAGGELFF. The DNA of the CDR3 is TGTGCCAGCAGCGAGTTCACGGCGGGCGGGGAGCTGTTTTTT.

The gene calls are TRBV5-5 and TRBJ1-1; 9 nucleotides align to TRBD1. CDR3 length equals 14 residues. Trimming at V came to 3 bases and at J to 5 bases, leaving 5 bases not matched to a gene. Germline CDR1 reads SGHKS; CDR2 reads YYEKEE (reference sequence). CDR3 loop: CASSYGQGRTEAFF. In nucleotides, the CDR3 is TGTGCCAGCAGCTACGGACAGGGGCGGACTGAAGCTTTCTTT.

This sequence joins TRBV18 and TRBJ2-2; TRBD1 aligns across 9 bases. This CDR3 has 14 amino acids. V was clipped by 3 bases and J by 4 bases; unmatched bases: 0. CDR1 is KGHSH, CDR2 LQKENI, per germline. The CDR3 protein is CASSPGQGTGELFF. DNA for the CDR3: TGTGCCAGCTCACCGGGACAGGGCACCGGGGAGCTGTTTTTT.

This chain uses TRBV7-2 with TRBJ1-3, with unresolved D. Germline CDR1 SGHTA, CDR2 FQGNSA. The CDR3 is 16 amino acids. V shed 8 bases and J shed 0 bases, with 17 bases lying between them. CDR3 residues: CASALDQVLSGNTIYF. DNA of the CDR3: TGTGCCAGCGCCTTAGACCAGGTTCTCTCTGGAAACACCATATATTTT.

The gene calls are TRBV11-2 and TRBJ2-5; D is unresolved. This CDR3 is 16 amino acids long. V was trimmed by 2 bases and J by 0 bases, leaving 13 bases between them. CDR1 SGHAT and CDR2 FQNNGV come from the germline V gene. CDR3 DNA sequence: TGTGCCAGCAGCTTATATCATGGGCAGAACCAAGAGACCCAGTACTTC. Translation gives CASSLYHGQNQETQYF.

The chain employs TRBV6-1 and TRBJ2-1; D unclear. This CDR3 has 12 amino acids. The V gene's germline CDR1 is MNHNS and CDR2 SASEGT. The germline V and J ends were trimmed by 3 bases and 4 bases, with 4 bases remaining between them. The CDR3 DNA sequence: TGTGCCAGCAGTGACCAATACAATGAGCAGTTCTTC. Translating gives CASSDQYNEQFF.

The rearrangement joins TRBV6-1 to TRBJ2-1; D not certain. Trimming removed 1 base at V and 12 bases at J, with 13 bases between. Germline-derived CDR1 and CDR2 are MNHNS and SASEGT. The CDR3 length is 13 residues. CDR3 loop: CASSEDVPDRQFF. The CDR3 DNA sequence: TGTGCCAGCAGTGAAGATGTCCCCGATCGGCAGTTCTTC.

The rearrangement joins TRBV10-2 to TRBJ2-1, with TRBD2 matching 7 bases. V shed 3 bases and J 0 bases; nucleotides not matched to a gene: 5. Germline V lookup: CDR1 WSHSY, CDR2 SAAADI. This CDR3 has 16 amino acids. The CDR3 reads CASSDPGGLSYNEQFF. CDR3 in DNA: TGCGCCAGCAGTGACCCGGGAGGCCTCTCCTACAATGAGCAGTTCTTC.

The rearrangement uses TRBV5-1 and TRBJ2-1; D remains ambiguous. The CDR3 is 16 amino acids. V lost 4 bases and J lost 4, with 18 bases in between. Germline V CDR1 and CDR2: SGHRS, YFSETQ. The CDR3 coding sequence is TGCGCCAGCAGCACCAACCCACAAAACATATACAATGAGCAGTTCTTC. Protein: CASSTNPQNIYNEQFF. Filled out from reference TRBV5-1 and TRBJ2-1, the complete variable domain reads KAGVTQTPRYLIKTRGQQVTLSCSPISGHRSVSWYQQTPGQGLQFLFEYFSETQRNKGNFPGRFSGRQFSNSRSEMNVSTLELGDSALYLCASSTNPQNIYNEQFFGPGTRLTVL.

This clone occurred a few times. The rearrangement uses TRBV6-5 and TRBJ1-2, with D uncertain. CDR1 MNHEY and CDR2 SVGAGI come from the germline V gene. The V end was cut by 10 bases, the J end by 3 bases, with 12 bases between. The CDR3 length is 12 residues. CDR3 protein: CAKRAYDYGYTF. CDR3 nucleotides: TGTGCCAAGAGGGCATACGACTATGGCTACACCTTC.

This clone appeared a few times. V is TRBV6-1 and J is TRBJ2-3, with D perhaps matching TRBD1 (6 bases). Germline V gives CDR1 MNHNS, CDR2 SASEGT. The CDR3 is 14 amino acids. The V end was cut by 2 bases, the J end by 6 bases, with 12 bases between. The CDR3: CASSETDRRDTQYF. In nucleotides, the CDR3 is TGTGCCAGCAGTGAAACCGACAGGCGGGATACGCAGTATTTT.

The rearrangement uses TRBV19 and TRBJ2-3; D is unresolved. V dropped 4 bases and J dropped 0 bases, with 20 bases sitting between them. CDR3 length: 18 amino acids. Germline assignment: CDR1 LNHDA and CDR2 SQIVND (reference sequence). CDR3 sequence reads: CASSKNAPAGVSTDTQYF. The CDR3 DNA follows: TGTGCCAGTAGTAAAAATGCCCCGGCAGGAGTGAGCACAGATACGCAGTATTTT.

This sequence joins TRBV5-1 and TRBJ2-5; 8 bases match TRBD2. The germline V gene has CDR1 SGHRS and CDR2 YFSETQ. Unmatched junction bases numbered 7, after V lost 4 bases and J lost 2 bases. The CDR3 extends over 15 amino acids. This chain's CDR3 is CASSRLAGTQETQYF. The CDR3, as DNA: TGCGCCAGCAGCCGGCTAGCGGGCACTCAAGAGACCCAGTACTTC.

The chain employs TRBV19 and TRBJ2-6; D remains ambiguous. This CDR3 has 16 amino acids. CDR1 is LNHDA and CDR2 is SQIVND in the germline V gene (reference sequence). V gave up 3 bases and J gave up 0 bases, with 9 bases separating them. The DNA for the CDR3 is TGTGCCAGTAGTATGGCGGCCAGCTCTGGGGCCAACGTCCTGACTTTC. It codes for CASSMAASSGANVLTF.

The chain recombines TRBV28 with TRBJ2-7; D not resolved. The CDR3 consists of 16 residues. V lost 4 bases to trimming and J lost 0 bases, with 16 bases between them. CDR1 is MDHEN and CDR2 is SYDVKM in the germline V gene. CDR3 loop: CASSSPHLTDSYEQYF. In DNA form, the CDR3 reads TGTGCCAGCAGTTCCCCCCATCTGACTGACTCCTACGAGCAGTACTTC.

Here the CDR3 reads CASSYTAATGSFF. CDR3 sequence (DNA): TGTGCCAGCAGTTACACAGCAGCGACAGGGAGCTTCTTT. The chain uses TRBV6-6 and TRBJ1-1, with 7 bases identical to TRBD1. From germline, CDR1 is MNHNY and CDR2 SVGAGI (reference sequence). V trimming: 2 bases; J trimming: 14 bases; junction bases outside the gene matches: 11. The CDR3 sequence is 13 residues long.

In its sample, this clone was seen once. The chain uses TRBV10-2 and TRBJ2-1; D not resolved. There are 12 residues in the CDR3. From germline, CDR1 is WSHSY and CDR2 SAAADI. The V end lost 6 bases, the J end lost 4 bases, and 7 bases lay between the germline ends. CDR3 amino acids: CASRAGYNEQFF. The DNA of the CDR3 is TGCGCCAGCAGAGCCGGATACAATGAGCAGTTCTTC.

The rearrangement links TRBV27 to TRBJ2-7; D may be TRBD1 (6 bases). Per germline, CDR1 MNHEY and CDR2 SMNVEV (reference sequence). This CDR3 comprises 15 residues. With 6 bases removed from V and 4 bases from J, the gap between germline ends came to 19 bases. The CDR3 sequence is CASRNSGVWGYEQYF. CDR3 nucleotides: TGTGCCAGCAGGAACTCAGGGGTTTGGGGTTACGAGCAGTACTTC.

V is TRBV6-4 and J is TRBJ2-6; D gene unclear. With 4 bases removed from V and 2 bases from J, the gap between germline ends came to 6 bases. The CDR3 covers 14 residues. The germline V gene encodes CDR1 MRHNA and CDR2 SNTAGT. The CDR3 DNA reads TGTGCCAGCAGTGGGGCGGCTGGGGCCAACGTCCTGACTTTC. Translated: CASSGAAGANVLTF.

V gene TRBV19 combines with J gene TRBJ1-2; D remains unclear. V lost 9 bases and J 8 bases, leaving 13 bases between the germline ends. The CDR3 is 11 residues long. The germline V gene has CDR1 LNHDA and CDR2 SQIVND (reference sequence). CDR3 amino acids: CASGRARGYTF. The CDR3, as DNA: TGTGCCAGCGGACGGGCGCGGGGCTACACCTTC.